This passage covers 26 T cell receptor beta chains from one sample sequenced in a study of vaccination and CD4 T cells after COVID-19. This sample's treatment: roughly 10-day PBMC culture with coronavirus spike peptide pools or control peptides (ViraFEST assay). Cultured CD4+ T cell DNA underwent sequencing with the Oncomine TCR Beta short-read assay. MiXCR was run by TCRdb on the PCR reads, yielding one entry per CDR3 protein. The table has over 15,000 distinct CDR3 sequences, more than 45% seen once. No antigens are known for them. The specimen was CD4+ T cells from blood, cultured in vitro, collected before SARS-CoV-2 vaccination. These receptors originate from a human donor who had recovered from COVID-19.

This clonotype has a handful of counts. This chain links TRBV7-9 with TRBJ1-5; maybe TRBD1 (5 bases). Trimming cost V 8 bases and J 3 bases, with 11 bases left between them. CDR1 and CDR2 (germline): SEHNR, FQNEAQ (reference sequence). There are 13 residues in the CDR3. Written as DNA, the CDR3 is TGTGCCAGCTCTTCAGGGAACAATCAGCCCCAGCATTTT. This codes for CASSSGNNQPQHF.

This sequence joins TRBV5-1 and TRBJ2-3, with 14 nucleotides matching TRBD2. There are 15 residues in the CDR3. Germline V gene lookup returns CDR1 SGHRS and CDR2 YFSETQ. The V gene end was trimmed by 4 bases and the J gene end by 6 bases; junction bases not matched to a gene: 4. The CDR3 spells CASSPGLAGVDTQYF. Here the CDR3 DNA reads TGCGCCAGCAGCCCGGGACTAGCGGGAGTGGATACGCAGTATTTT.

V is TRBV4-1 and J is TRBJ2-7, with 9 bases lining up with TRBD1. V lost 3 bases to trimming and J lost 8 bases; unmatched junction nucleotides: 11. Germline V gene sequence: CDR1 MGHRA, CDR2 YSYEKL. The CDR3 contains 15 residues. The CDR3 sequence: CASSQGSGTGSKQYF. CDR3 sequence (DNA): TGCGCCAGCAGCCAGGGCTCGGGGACAGGGTCAAAGCAGTACTTC.

The chain combines TRBV6-2 or TRBV6-3 with TRBJ1-2; 7 nucleotides agree with TRBD1. This CDR3 region has 14 residues. Per the germline V gene, CDR1 is MNHEY and CDR2 is SVGEGT. V shed 6 bases, J shed 14 bases, and the junction held 18 bases outside the gene matches. In nucleotides, the CDR3 is TGTGCCAGCAGCCAACCTTCCGTTCGACAGGGAAGAACCTTC. This translates into CASSQPSVRQGRTF.

The rearrangement uses TRBV30 and TRBJ1-5; 9 nucleotides match TRBD1. After removal of 4 bases from V and 5 bases from J, the junction contained 3 bases not matched to a gene. CDR1 is GTSNPN, CDR2 SVGIG, per germline (reference sequence). There are 13 residues in the CDR3. The CDR3 spells CAWTDRGDQPQHF. For the CDR3, the DNA is TGTGCCTGGACGGACAGGGGAGATCAGCCCCAGCATTTT.

A few counts support this clonotype. V is TRBV19 and J is TRBJ2-7, with D possibly called TRBD1 or TRBD2 (5 bases each). From germline, CDR1 is LNHDA and CDR2 SQIVND (reference sequence). The V end lost 3 bases, the J end lost 2 bases, and 11 bases lay between the germline ends. CDR3 length: 14 amino acids. CDR3 in amino acids: CASSMRGLTYEQYF. The CDR3 nucleotides read TGTGCCAGTAGTATGAGGGGTCTAACCTACGAGCAGTACTTC.

The V call is TRBV11-3, the J call TRBJ2-3; D call uncertain. Germline V lookup: CDR1 SGHNT, CDR2 YENEEA. This CDR3 is built from 12 residues. Trimming left V 4 bases short and J 2 bases short, with 4 bases between. As DNA, the CDR3 is TGTGCCAGCAGCTACCACACAGATACGCAGTATTTT. It encodes CASSYHTDTQYF.

The rearrangement joins TRBV2 to TRBJ2-2; no clear D. This CDR3 has 14 residues. Germline V gives CDR1 SNHLY, CDR2 FYNNEI. Trimming shortened V by 6 bases and J by 5 bases, and 13 bases separated the two germline ends. The CDR3 reads CASRISTTTGELFF. In DNA, the CDR3 is TGTGCCAGCAGAATTTCGACCACGACCGGGGAGCTGTTTTTT.

This clonotype was counted a few times. The chain joins TRBV6-1 to TRBJ1-6; maybe TRBD1 (5 bases). Trimming took off 6 bases at V and 6 bases at J, with 9 bases between the two ends. Germline V lookup: CDR1 MNHNS, CDR2 SASEGT. The CDR3 extends over 13 amino acids. CDR3 amino acids: CASRPGPNSPLHF. The CDR3, as DNA: TGTGCCAGCAGGCCGGGGCCTAATTCACCCCTCCACTTT.

This clonotype was seen a handful of times. The chain employs TRBV20-1 and TRBJ2-3, with 9 nucleotides matching TRBD2. V was pared by 6 bases and J by 2 bases, with 9 bases of the junction left unmatched. The V gene's germline CDR1 is DFQATT and CDR2 SNEGSKA (reference sequence). The CDR3 extends over 15 amino acids. The CDR3 reads CSAAPTSGYTDTQYF. DNA for the CDR3: TGCAGTGCCGCGCCGACTAGCGGATACACAGATACGCAGTATTTT.

This sequence joins TRBV5-1 and TRBJ2-5; 9 bases match TRBD1. The germline V gene has CDR1 SGHRS and CDR2 YFSETQ. CDR3 length: 19 residues. The V gene end was trimmed by 1 base and the J gene end by 5 bases; junction bases not matched to a gene: 18. The CDR3 DNA sequence: TGCGCCAGCAGCTTGCGGCCGTCGGCGACAGGGGGATACACGGAGACCCAGTACTTC. It is translated as CASSLRPSATGGYTETQYF.

This chain joins TRBV7-2 and TRBJ2-7; TRBD1 matches at 10 bases. Germline V gene lookup returns CDR1 SGHTA and CDR2 FQGNSA. This CDR3 comprises 15 residues. J gave up 2 bases and V 3 bases, and 4 bases lay outside the gene matches. The CDR3 bases are TGTGCCAGCAGCTTGGGACAGGGGAGTACCTACGAGCAGTACTTC. Protein sequence: CASSLGQGSTYEQYF.

In this sample, this clonotype turned up a few times. This chain joins TRBV6-1 and TRBJ1-5; D is perhaps TRBD1 (6 bases). The V end lost 0 bases, the J end lost 2 bases, and 8 bases lay between the germline ends. In germline, CDR1 is MNHNS, CDR2 SASEGT. The CDR3 totals 15 residues. CDR3 region: CASSEAGGGNQPQHF. As DNA, the CDR3 is TGTGCCAGCAGTGAAGCAGGGGGTGGCAATCAGCCCCAGCATTTT.

This rearrangement joins TRBV12-3 or TRBV12-4 to TRBJ1-1; 9 bases align to TRBD1. CDR3 length: 16 amino acids. V lost 4 bases and J lost 10; bases outside the gene matches: 16. The CDR3 reads CASSSSGTGTRWRAFF. CDR3 coding DNA: TGTGCCAGCAGTTCCTCCGGGACAGGGACTCGGTGGAGAGCTTTCTTT.

This clonotype has a handful of counts. The rearrangement links TRBV20-1 to TRBJ1-6; D might be TRBD1 (6 bases). V lost 2 bases and J lost 7, with 15 bases in between. In germline, CDR1 is DFQATT, CDR2 SNEGSKA (reference sequence). CDR3 length: 15 amino acids. This CDR3 is CSARPNTGNNSPLHF. The DNA of the CDR3 is TGCAGTGCTAGACCTAACACAGGGAACAATTCACCCCTCCACTTT.

The chain is built from TRBV6-1 and TRBJ1-1; D is ambiguous. The CDR3 runs to 14 residues. Trimming stripped 2 bases from V and 2 bases from J, with 9 bases between. Germline CDR1 MNHNS, CDR2 SASEGT. In DNA, the CDR3 is TGTGCCAGCAGTGAACGAGGGAGAAACACTGAAGCTTTCTTT. Protein: CASSERGRNTEAFF.

The J gene is TRBJ2-2, the V gene TRBV7-9; no firm D call. Per germline, CDR1 SEHNR and CDR2 FQNEAQ (reference sequence). The CDR3 length is 15 residues. Trimming left V 5 bases short and J 2 bases short, with 12 bases between. Written as DNA, the CDR3 is TGTGCCAGCAGCCCACTGGGTCCTAACACCGGGGAGCTGTTTTTT. Its protein product is CASSPLGPNTGELFF.

This clonotype turned up a few times. This sequence joins TRBV5-8 and TRBJ2-2; no reliable D call. Deletions cut 0 bases from V and 0 bases from J, with 9 bases between. The CDR3 covers 16 residues. Germline V gene sequence: CDR1 SGHTS, CDR2 YDEGEE. The CDR3 region has the DNA TGTGCCAGCAGCTTGGACAGCCTACCGAACACCGGGGAGCTGTTTTTT. As protein: CASSLDSLPNTGELFF.

The chain joins TRBV27 to TRBJ2-3; the match to TRBD2 covers 8 bases. Trimming cost V 4 bases and J 0 bases; bases outside gene matches: 9. The germline V gene encodes CDR1 MNHEY and CDR2 SMNVEV (reference sequence). There are 17 residues in the CDR3. The CDR3 loop is CASSSLAGLSSTDTQYF. The CDR3 nucleotides read TGTGCCAGCAGTTCGTTAGCGGGGCTTTCGAGCACAGATACGCAGTATTTT.

The rearrangement uses TRBV6-1 and TRBJ1-2; 7 bases line up with TRBD1. CDR1 MNHNS and CDR2 SASEGT come from the germline V gene. The CDR3 loop spans 13 amino acids. The junction had 7 bases not matched to a gene; V was cut back by 6 bases and J by 6 bases. CDR3 DNA: TGTGCCAGCAGCCGGGAGACAGGGAATGGCTACACCTTC. The encoded protein is CASSRETGNGYTF.

The chain has TRBV6-2 or TRBV6-3 and TRBJ2-5; a weak D match, TRBD1 (5 bases). Germline V CDR1 and CDR2: MNHEY, SVGEGT. CDR3 length: 13 amino acids. V gave up 5 bases and J gave up 3 bases, with 10 bases separating them. DNA of the CDR3: TGTGCCAGCAGTGCCCTCAGGGAAGAGACCCAGTACTTC. Translating it yields CASSALREETQYF.

The genes are TRBV7-9 and TRBJ2-3; no clear D. Germline loops: CDR1 SEHNR, CDR2 FQNEAQ (reference sequence). The CDR3 loop spans 12 amino acids. V lost 3 bases and J lost 5, with 6 bases in between. CDR3 residues: CASSFTQDTQYF. CDR3 bases: TGTGCCAGCAGCTTTACCCAAGATACGCAGTATTTT.

This clonotype was observed a handful of times. V gene TRBV11-3 combines with J gene TRBJ2-3, with 9 bases fitting TRBD1. Germline V gives CDR1 SGHNT, CDR2 YENEEA. The CDR3 runs 15 residues. With V trimmed by 5 bases and J by 5 bases, 8 bases remained unmatched. The CDR3 sequence is CASSPPGQGIDTQYF. CDR3 sequence (DNA): TGTGCCAGCAGCCCGCCGGGACAGGGCATAGATACGCAGTATTTT.

This clonotype appeared a few times. This rearrangement joins TRBV20-1 to TRBJ1-1; the D gene is possibly TRBD1 (6 bases). The CDR3 sequence is 12 residues long. V lost 2 bases, J lost 9 bases, and 13 bases lay in between. CDR1 is DFQATT, CDR2 SNEGSKA, per germline (reference sequence). CDR3 DNA: TGCAGTGCTAGACAGTCCGGGACAAAAGCTTTCTTT. Translation: CSARQSGTKAFF.

The gene calls are TRBV7-2 and TRBJ2-3, with 13 bases fitting TRBD2. The junction had 6 bases not matched to a gene; V was cut back by 0 bases and J by 6 bases. CDR1 is SGHTA and CDR2 is FQGNSA in the germline V gene. The CDR3 totals 17 residues. CDR3 DNA: TGTGCCAGCAGCTTAGCTTTAGGACTAGCGGGAGTTGATACGCAGTATTTT. It codes for CASSLALGLAGVDTQYF.

This chain uses TRBV6-1 with TRBJ1-5; D gene unclear. The ends were cut back, 8 bases at V and 3 bases at J, with 8 bases in the middle. The CDR3 is made up of 12 amino acids. Germline CDR1 MNHNS, CDR2 SASEGT. The CDR3 spells CASAQFNQPQHF. CDR3 nucleotides: TGTGCCAGCGCTCAGTTCAATCAGCCCCAGCATTTT.